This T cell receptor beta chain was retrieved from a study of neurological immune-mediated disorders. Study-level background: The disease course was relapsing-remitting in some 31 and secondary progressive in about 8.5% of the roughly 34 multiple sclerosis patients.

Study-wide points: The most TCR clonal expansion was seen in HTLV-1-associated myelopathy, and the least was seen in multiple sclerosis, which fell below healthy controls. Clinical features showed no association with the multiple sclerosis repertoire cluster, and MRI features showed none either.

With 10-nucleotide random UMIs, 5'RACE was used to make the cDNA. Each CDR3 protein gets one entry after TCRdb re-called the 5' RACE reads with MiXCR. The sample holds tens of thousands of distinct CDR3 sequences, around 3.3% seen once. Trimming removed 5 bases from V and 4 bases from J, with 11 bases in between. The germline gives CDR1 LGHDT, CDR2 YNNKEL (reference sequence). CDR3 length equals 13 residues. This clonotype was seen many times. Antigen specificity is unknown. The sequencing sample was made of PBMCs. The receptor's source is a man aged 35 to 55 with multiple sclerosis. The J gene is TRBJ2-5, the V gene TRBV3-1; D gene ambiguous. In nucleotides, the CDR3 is TGTGCCAGCAGCTTGGACGGGTCAGAGACCCAGTACTTC. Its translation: CASSLDGSETQYF.